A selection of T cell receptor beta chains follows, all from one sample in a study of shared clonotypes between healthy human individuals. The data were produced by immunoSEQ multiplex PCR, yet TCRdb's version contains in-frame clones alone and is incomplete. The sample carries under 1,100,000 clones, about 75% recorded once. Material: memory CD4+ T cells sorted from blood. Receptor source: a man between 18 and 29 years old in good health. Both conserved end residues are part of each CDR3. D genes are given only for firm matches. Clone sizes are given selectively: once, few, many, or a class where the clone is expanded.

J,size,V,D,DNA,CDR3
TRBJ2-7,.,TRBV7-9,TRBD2,TGTGCCAGCAGCTTATTGACTAGCGGCAAAACCTACGAGCAGTACTTC,CASSLLTSGKTYEQYF
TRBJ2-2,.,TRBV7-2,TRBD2,TGTGCCAGCAGTTATCCGGGACTAGCGGACAACACCGGGGAGCTGTTTTTT,CASSYPGLADNTGELFF
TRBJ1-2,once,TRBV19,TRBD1,TGTGCCAGTAAAACAGGGGCCATGGGTGGTGGCTACACCTTC,CASKTGAMGGGYTF
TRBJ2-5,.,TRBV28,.,TGTGCCAGCAGCACCTTGGGGGCGGGTGAACAAGAGACCCAGTACTTC,CASSTLGAGEQETQYF
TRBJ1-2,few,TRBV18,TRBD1,TGTGCCAGCTCAACATTACAGGGGGAGCGTGGCTACACCTTC,CASSTLQGERGYTF
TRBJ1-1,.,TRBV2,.,TGTGCCAGCAGATCCTCGTGGAAGGGGGACACTGAAGCTTTCTTT,CASRSSWKGDTEAFF
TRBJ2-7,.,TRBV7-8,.,TGTGCCAGCAGCTCCGGACACTTCGGCACGTACGAGCAGTACTTC,CASSSGHFGTYEQYF
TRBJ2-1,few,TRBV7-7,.,TGTGCTAGCAGCTTAGCGGTCGGAGCCTACAATGAGCAGTTCTTC,CASSLAVGAYNEQFF
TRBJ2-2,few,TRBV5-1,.,TGCGCCAGCAGCATGGACACGAACACCGGGGAGCTGTTTTTT,CASSMDTNTGELFF
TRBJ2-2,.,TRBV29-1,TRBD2,TGCAGCGTTGTAACTCTAGCGGGAGTTAGGTCCGGGGAGCTGTTTTTT,CSVVTLAGVRSGELFF
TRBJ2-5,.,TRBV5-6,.,TGTGCCAGCAGCTTGGTTGCCAGGCAAGAGACCCAGTACTTC,CASSLVARQETQYF
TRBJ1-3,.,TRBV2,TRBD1,TGTGCCAGCAGGGCCAGGGGGACTGGAAACACCATATATTTT,CASRARGTGNTIYF
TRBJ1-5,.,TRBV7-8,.,TGTGCCAGCAGCTTAGGGTTCGCGGGGGCTAGCAATCAGCCCCAGCATTTT,CASSLGFAGASNQPQHF
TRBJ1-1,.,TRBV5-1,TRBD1,TGCGCCAGCAGAACAGGGGACCAGAACACTGAAGCTTTCTTT,CASRTGDQNTEAFF
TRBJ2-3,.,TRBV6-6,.,TGTGCCAGCAGTGACTCCTCCGATACGCAGTATTTT,CASSDSSDTQYF
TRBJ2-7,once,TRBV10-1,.,TGCGCCAGCAGCATACAGGTCCCCTACGAGCAGTACTTC,CASSIQVPYEQYF
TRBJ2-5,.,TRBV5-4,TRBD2,TGTGCCAGCAGCCTACGGGGAGGGGAGACCCAGTACTTC,CASSLRGGETQYF
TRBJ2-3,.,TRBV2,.,TGTGCCAGCAGTGAACCACCGGCTTCGTACACAGATACGCAGTATTTT,CASSEPPASYTDTQYF
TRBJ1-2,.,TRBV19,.,TGTGCCAGTAGTATTCGGCCTAACTATGGCTACACCTTC,CASSIRPNYGYTF
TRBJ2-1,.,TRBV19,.,TGTGCCAGTACCCGCGACCGAGGTGAGCAGTTCTTC,CASTRDRGEQFF